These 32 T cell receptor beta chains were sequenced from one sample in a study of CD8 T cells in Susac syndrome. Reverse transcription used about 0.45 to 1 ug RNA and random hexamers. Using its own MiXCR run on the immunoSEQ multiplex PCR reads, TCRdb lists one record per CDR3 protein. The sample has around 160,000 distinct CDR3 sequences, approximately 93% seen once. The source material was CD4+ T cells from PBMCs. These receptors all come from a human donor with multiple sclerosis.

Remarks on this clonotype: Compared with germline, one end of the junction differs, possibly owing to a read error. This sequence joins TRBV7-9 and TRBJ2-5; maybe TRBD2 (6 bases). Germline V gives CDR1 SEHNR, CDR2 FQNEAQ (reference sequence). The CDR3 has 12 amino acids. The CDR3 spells CASSLGGENQYF. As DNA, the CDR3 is TGTGCCAGCAGCCTCGGGGGAGAGAACCAGTACTTC.

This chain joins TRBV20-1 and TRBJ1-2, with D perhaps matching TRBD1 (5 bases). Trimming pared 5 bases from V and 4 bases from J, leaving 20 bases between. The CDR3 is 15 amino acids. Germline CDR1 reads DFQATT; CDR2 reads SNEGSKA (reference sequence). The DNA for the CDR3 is TGCAGTGCTCCCGAGATCGGGCAAGGGGCCTATGGCTACACCTTC. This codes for CSAPEIGQGAYGYTF.

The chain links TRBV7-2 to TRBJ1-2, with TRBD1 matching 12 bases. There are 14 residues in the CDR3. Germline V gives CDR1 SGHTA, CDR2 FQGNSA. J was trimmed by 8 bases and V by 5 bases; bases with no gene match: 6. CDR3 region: CASSQGQGAEGYTF. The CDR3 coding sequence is TGTGCCAGCAGCCAGGGACAGGGGGCGGAGGGCTACACCTTC. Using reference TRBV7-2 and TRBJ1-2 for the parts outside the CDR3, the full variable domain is GAGVSQSPSNKVTEKGKDVELRCDPISGHTALYWYRQSLGQGLEFLIYFQGNSAPDKSGLPSDRFSAERTGGSVSTLTIQRTQQEDSAVYLCASSQGQGAEGYTFGSGTRLTVV.

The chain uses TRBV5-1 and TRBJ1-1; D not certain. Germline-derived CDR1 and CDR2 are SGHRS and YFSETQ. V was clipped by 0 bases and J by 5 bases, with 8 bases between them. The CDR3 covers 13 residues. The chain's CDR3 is CASSLELGTEAFF. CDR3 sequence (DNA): TGCGCCAGCAGCTTGGAATTGGGGACTGAAGCTTTCTTT.

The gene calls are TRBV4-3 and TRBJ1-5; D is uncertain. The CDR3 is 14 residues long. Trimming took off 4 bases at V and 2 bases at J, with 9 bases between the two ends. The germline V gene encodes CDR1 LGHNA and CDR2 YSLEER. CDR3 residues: CASSPSWGNQPQHF. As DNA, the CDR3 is TGCGCCAGCAGCCCGTCATGGGGCAATCAGCCCCAGCATTTT.

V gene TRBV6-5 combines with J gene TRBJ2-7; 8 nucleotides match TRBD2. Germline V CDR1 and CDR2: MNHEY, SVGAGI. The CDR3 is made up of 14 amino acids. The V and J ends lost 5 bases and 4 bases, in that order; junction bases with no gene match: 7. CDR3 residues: CASSTPSGQYEQYF. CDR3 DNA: TGTGCCAGCAGTACGCCTAGCGGGCAATACGAGCAGTACTTC.

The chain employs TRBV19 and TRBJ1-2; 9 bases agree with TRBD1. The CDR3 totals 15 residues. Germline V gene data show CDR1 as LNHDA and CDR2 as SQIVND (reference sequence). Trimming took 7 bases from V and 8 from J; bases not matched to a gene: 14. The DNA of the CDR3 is TGTGCCAGTACCTCACACCCGGGACAGGGCGACGGCTACACCTTC. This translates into CASTSHPGQGDGYTF.

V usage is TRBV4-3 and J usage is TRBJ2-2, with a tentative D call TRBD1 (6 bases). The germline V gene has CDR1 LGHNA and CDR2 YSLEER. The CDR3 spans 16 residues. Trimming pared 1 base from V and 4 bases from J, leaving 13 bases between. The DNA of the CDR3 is TGCGCCAGCAGCCAAGGAACAGGGTCCTCCACCGGGGAGCTGTTTTTT. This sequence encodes CASSQGTGSSTGELFF.

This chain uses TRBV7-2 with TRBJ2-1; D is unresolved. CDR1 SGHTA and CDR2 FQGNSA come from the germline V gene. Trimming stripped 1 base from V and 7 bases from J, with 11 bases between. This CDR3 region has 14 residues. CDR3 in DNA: TGTGCCAGCAGCTTAGACTGGGGTGGGAATGAGCAGTTCTTC. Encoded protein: CASSLDWGGNEQFF.

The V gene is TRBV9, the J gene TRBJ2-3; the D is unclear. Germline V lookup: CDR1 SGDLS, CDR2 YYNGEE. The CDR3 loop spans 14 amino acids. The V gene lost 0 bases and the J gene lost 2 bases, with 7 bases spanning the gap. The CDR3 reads CASSVGVDTDTQYF. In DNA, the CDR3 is TGTGCCAGCAGCGTAGGAGTCGACACAGATACGCAGTATTTT.

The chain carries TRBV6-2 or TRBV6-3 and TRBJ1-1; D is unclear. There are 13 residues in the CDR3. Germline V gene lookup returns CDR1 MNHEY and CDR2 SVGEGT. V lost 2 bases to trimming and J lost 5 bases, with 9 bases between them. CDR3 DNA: TGTGCCAGCAGTTACCTCCCGGGGACTGAAGCTTTCTTT. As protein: CASSYLPGTEAFF.

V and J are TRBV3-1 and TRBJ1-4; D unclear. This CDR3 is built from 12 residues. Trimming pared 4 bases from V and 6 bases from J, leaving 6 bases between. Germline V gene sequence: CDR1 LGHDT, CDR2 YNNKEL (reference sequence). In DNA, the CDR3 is TGTGCCAGCAGCCTAGGGTATGAAAAACTGTTTTTT. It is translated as CASSLGYEKLFF.

The CDR3 nucleotides read TGCAGTGCTCCCGGGGACAGCTTAGCCAAAAACATTCAGTACTTC. Its protein product is CSAPGDSLAKNIQYF. The chain recombines TRBV20-1 with TRBJ2-4; 7 nucleotides match TRBD1. From germline, CDR1 is DFQATT and CDR2 SNEGSKA (reference sequence). Losses at the gene ends were 5 bases for V and 0 bases for J; bases not matched to a gene: 7. The CDR3 covers 15 residues.

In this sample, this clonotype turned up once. The CDR3 reads CASSVGVANTGELFF. In nucleotides, the CDR3 is TGTGCCAGCAGTGTGGGTGTCGCGAACACCGGGGAGCTGTTTTTT. V gene TRBV6-1 combines with J gene TRBJ2-2; D remains unclear. V lost 4 bases and J 0 bases, leaving 9 bases between the germline ends. This CDR3 comprises 15 residues. Germline V lookup: CDR1 MNHNS, CDR2 SASEGT.

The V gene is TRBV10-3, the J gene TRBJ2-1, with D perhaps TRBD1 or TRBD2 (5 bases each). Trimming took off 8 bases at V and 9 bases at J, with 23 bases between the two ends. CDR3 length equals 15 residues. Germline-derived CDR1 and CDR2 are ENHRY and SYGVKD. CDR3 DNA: TGTGCCATCCAGACCGGGACGACGATTGGCGGTGAGCAGTTCTTC. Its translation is CAIQTGTTIGGEQFF.

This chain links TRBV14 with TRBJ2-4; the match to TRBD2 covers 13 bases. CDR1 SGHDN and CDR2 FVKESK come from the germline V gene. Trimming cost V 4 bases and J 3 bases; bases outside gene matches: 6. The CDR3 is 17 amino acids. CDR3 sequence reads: CASSPPGTSGNKNIQYF. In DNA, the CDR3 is TGTGCCAGCAGCCCACCAGGGACTAGCGGGAACAAAAACATTCAGTACTTC.

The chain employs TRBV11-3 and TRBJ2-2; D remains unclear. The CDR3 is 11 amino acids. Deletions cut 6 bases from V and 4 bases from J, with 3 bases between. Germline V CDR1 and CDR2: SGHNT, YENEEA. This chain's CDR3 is CASSRTGELFF. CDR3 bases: TGTGCCAGCAGTCGCACCGGGGAGCTGTTTTTT.

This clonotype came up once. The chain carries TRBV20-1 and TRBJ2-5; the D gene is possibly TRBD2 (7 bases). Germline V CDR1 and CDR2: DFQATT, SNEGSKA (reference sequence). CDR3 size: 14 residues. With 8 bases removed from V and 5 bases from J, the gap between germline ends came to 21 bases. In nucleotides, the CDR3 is TGCAGTCACAAAGGGGGGAGGGCCACGGAGACCCAGTACTTC. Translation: CSHKGGRATETQYF.

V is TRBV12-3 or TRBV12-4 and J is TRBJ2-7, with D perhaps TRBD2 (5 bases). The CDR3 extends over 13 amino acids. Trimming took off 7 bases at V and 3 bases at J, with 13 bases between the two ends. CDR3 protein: CASTPGENYEQYF. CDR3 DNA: TGTGCCAGCACCCCCGGGGAAAACTACGAGCAGTACTTC.

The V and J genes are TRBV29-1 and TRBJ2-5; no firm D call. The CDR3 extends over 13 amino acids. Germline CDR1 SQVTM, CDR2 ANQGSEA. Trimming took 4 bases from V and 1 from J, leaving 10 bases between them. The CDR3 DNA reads TGCAGCGTTGTGGAACGGATCCAAGAGACCCAGTACTTC. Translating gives CSVVERIQETQYF.

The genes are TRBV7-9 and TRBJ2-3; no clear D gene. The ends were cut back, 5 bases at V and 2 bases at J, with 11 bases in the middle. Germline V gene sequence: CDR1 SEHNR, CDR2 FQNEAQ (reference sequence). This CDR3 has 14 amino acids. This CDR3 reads CASSQGLNTDTQYF. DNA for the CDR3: TGTGCCAGCAGCCAAGGGCTCAACACAGATACGCAGTATTTT.

The CDR3 DNA reads as TGCAGCGTAGGATTACAGGGGCGGACTGGCTACACCTTC. As protein: CSVGLQGRTGYTF. The gene calls are TRBV29-1 and TRBJ1-2, with TRBD1 matching 7 bases. CDR3 size: 13 residues. V lost 6 bases, J lost 7 bases, and 11 bases stayed unmatched. Germline CDR1 and CDR2: SQVTM and ANQGSEA.

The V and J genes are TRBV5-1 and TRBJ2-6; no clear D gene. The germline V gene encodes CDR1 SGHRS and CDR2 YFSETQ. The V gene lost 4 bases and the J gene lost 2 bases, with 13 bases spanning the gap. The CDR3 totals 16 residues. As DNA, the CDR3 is TGCGCCAGCAGCCCCCCCCTAGTGGCTGGGGCCAACGTCCTGACTTTC. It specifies CASSPPLVAGANVLTF.

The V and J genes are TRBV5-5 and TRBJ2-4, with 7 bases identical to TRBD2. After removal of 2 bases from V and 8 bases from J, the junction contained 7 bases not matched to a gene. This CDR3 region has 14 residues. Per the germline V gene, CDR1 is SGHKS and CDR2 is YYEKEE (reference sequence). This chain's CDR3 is CASSLRSGNDIQYF. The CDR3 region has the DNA TGTGCCAGCAGCTTAAGGAGCGGGAATGACATTCAGTACTTC.

The DNA for the CDR3 is TGCAGCGTGGCAGCGGACTCCTACGAGCAGTACTTC. Protein product: CSVAADSYEQYF. The chain recombines TRBV29-1 with TRBJ2-7, with a possible D match to TRBD2 (5 bases). The length of the CDR3 is 12 residues. Germline V gene sequence: CDR1 SQVTM, CDR2 ANQGSEA. V was clipped by 6 bases and J by 0 bases, with 9 bases between them.

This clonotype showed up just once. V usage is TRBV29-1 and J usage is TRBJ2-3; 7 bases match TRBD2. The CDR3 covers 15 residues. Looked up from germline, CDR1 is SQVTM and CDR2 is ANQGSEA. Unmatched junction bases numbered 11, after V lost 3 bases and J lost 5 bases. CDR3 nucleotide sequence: TGCAGCGTTGAGCGGGAGACCAGTTCCGGAGATACGCAGTATTTT. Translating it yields CSVERETSSGDTQYF.

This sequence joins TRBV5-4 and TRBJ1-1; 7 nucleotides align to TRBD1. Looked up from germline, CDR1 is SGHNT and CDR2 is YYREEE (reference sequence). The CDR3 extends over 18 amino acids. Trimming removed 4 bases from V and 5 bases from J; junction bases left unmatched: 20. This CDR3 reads CASSLSRGGDSGRTEAFF. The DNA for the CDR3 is TGTGCCAGCAGCCTGTCCAGGGGGGGGGACAGCGGGCGAACTGAAGCTTTCTTT.

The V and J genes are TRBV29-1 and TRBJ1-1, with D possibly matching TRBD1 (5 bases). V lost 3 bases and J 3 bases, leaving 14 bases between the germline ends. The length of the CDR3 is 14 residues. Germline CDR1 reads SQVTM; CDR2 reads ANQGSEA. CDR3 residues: CSVDSWMGDTEAFF. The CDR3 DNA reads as TGCAGCGTTGACTCTTGGATGGGGGACACTGAAGCTTTCTTT.

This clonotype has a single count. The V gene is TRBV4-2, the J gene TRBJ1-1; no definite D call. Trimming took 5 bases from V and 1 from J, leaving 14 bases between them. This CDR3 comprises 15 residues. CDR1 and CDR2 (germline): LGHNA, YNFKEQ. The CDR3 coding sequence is TGTGCCAGCAGCAAAGGAAAGTTGACGAACACTGAAGCTTTCTTT. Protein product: CASSKGKLTNTEAFF.

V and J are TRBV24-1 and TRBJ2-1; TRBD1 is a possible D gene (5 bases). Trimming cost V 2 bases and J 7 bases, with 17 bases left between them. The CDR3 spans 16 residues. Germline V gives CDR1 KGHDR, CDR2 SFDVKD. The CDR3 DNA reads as TGTGCCACCAGTGATTCCGGAAGGGGATCGATTAATGAGCAGTTCTTC. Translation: CATSDSGRGSINEQFF.

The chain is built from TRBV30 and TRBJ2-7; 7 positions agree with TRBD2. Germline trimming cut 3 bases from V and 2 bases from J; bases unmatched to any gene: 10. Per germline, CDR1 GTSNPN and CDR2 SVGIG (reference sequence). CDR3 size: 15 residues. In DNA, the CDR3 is TGTGCCTGGAGCCACGCCCCGGGACTAACCTACGAGCAGTACTTC. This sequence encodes CAWSHAPGLTYEQYF. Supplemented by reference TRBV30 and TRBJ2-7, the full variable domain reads SQTIHQWPATLVQPVGSPLSLECTVEGTSNPNLYWYRQAAGRGLQLLFYSVGIGQISSEVPQNLSASRPQDRQFILSSKKLLLSDSGFYLCAWSHAPGLTYEQYFGPGTRLTVT.

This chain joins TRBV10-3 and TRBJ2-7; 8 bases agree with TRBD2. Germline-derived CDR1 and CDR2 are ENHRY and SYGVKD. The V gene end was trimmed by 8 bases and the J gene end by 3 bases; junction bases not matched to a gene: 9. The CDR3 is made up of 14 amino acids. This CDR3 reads CAISEAGAGYEQYF. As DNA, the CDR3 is TGTGCCATCTCGGAAGCGGGAGCAGGCTACGAGCAGTACTTC.